The clone carrying this TCR beta chain was counted many times. V lost 0 bases and J 16 bases, leaving 14 bases between the germline ends. The CDR3 loop spans 12 amino acids. Germline loops: CDR1 SGHDT, CDR2 YYEEEE. The entry originates in a study of CD8 T cells in ankylosing spondylitis. Researchers built TCR beta libraries using quantitative 5'-RACE with molecular barcodes. TCRdb re-called the 5' RACE reads with MiXCR, one entry per CDR3 protein. Of roughly 250,000 distinct CDR3 sequences listed, 8% to 11% are singletons. The J gene is TRBJ2-1, the V gene TRBV5-6, with D unresolved. The sample was blood, either unsorted or a sorted T cell fraction (not recorded which). The clonotype originates from a male donor with ankylosing spondylitis or in good health (not recorded which). This chain's CDR3 is CASSLGFDERFF. CDR3 bases: TGTGCCAGCAGCTTGGGGTTCGATGAGCGTTTCTTC.